In this sample, the clone carrying this T cell receptor (beta chain) turned up a few times. TCRdb keeps only in-frame clones here, not all; method: immunoSEQ multiplex PCR. The data hold about 350,000 clones, with more than 85% observed a single time. This sample is drawn from a study of blood T cell repertoires in COVID-19. CDR3 length: 13 amino acids. Trimming took 3 bases from V and 6 from J, leaving 8 bases between them. The germline CDR1 and CDR2 sequences are SGHAT and FQNNGV. The receptor's source is a woman under 40 who had recovered from COVID-19. The sequencing input was PBMCs or T cells enriched from blood (not recorded which). The rearrangement links TRBV11-2 to TRBJ2-2; the D gene is possibly TRBD1 (5 bases). This chain's CDR3 is CASSFRRAGELFF. CDR3 in DNA: TGTGCCAGCAGCTTTCGCAGGGCCGGGGAGCTGTTTTTT.